This T cell receptor beta chain came from a study of low-dose radiotherapy and immunotherapy resistance in tumors. Study summary: The schedule for Cohort 2 used 1 Gy per fraction every two weeks, which added up to 13 Gy over 26 weeks.

The authors ran about 20 PCR cycles to amplify TCRs with a constant-region primer and V-primer adapter. TCRdb ran MiXCR on the reads and lists one entry per CDR3 protein. The sample comprises tens of thousands of distinct CDR3 sequences, 10% to 15% of which are singletons, and approximately 6.2% rests with the top ten. As for time point: before trial treatment. This clonotype was detected many times. This CDR3 has 17 residues. The J segment lost 6 bases and the V segment lost 3 bases, leaving 8 bases of the junction unmatched. Germline V lookup: CDR1 DFQATT, CDR2 SNEGSKA (reference sequence). The material was PBMCs, obtained before treatment. The J gene is TRBJ2-2, the V gene TRBV20-1; 15 bases line up with TRBD2. The receptor's source is a female donor with ovarian cancer. CDR3 loop: CSASPGLAGGGAGELFF. The CDR3 bases are TGCAGTGCTAGTCCAGGACTAGCGGGGGGGGGAGCCGGGGAGCTGTTTTTT.